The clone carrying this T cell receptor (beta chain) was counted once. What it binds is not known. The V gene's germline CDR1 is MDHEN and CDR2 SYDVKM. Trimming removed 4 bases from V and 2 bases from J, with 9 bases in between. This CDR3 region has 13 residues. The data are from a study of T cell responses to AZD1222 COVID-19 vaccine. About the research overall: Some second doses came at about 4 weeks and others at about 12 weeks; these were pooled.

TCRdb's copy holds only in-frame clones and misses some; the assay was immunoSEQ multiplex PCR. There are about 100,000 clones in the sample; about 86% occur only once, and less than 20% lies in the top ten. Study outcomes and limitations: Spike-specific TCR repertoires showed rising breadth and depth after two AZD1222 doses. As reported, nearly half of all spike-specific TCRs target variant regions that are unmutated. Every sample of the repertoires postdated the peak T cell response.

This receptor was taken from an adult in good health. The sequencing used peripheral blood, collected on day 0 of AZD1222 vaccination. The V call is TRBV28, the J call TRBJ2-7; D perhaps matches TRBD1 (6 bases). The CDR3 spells CASSWQGPYEQYF. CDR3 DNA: TGTGCCAGCAGTTGGCAGGGGCCCTACGAGCAGTACTTC.